The next 12 T cell receptor beta chains were all read from a single sample in a study of regulatory T cells in long-lasting Graves disease. According to the study, TCR beta libraries were built with iRepertoire HTBI primers and CDR3-region Arm-PCR. TCRdb reprocessed the multiplex PCR reads via MiXCR and lists one record per CDR3 protein. The sample carries 250,000 or so distinct CDR3 sequences, roughly a fifth recorded once. The time point denotes: newly diagnosed GD, antithyroid drugs for less than 3 months. PBMCs provided the RNA from which the TCR library was made. This specimen was peripheral blood mononuclear cells (PBMCs), taken at new diagnosis, from a patient treated with antithyroid drugs. The receptors were sampled from a female donor with Graves disease.

About this clonotype itself: Being one base from a much bigger clone, this may be a read error. The chain employs TRBV2 and TRBJ2-1; D possibly corresponds to TRBD2 (7 bases). Trimming took off 7 bases at V and 12 bases at J, with 28 bases between the two ends. Germline V gene data show CDR1 as SNHLY and CDR2 as FYNNEI. The CDR3 is 16 residues long. CDR3 nucleotides: TGTGCCAGCACCCACAATCACGTCGAGGGGGGGAAACGGCAGTTCTTC. The encoded protein is CASTHNHVEGGKRQFF.

This clonotype was counted a few times. The chain has TRBV10-1 and TRBJ2-3, with D tentatively TRBD1 or TRBD2 (5 bases each). The CDR3 is 13 amino acids. The V gene's germline CDR1 is WNHNN and CDR2 SYGVQD (reference sequence). Trimming removed 7 bases from V and 6 bases from J, with 14 bases in between. For the CDR3, the DNA is TGCGCCAGCACACGGGACCTCACGGATACGCAGTATTTT. Translation gives CASTRDLTDTQYF.

This rearrangement joins TRBV7-2 to TRBJ2-1; a weak D match, TRBD1 (6 bases). CDR1 and CDR2 (germline): SGHTA, FQGNSA. Trimming removed 1 base from V and 8 bases from J, with 21 bases in between. The CDR3 sequence is 17 residues long. CDR3 nucleotides: TGTGCCAGCAGCTTAGAACCCCCAGGGGCGATTGTTCATGAGCAGTTCTTC. Its protein is CASSLEPPGAIVHEQFF. Looking up the rest from reference TRBV7-2 and TRBJ2-1 gives the full variable domain: GAGVSQSPSNKVTEKGKDVELRCDPISGHTALYWYRQSLGQGLEFLIYFQGNSAPDKSGLPSDRFSAERTGGSVSTLTIQRTQQEDSAVYLCASSLEPPGAIVHEQFFGPGTRLTVL.

This clonotype was counted many times. The chain recombines TRBV7-3 with TRBJ2-1; a weak D match, TRBD1 (5 bases). The length of the CDR3 is 17 residues. V gave up 4 bases and J gave up 4 bases, with 20 bases separating them. Germline V gene data show CDR1 as SGHTA and CDR2 as FQGTGA. The CDR3 nucleotides are TGTGCCAGCAGCTCAGATGGACAAATAGGTCGATACAATGAGCAGTTCTTC. It specifies CASSSDGQIGRYNEQFF.

The sample holds many counts of this clonotype. The rearrangement uses TRBV3-1 and TRBJ1-4; D call uncertain. Germline V gene data show CDR1 as LGHDT and CDR2 as YNNKEL (reference sequence). Deletions cut 2 bases from V and 8 bases from J, with 9 bases between. CDR3 length equals 13 residues. CDR3 protein: CASSQWTEEKLFF. CDR3 nucleotide sequence: TGTGCCAGCAGCCAATGGACGGAAGAAAAACTGTTTTTT.

Points on this clonotype: This probably arose from a read error, given a far larger clone one base away. This rearrangement joins TRBV14 to TRBJ2-3, with D unclear. The CDR3 is 13 amino acids. Trimming stripped 5 bases from V and 11 bases from J, with 17 bases between. Germline CDR1 is SGHDN and CDR2 is FVKESK. This CDR3 is CASSLGRGMVQYF. The CDR3 nucleotides are TGTGCCAGCAGCTTAGGTCGAGGCATGGTGCAGTATTTT. Combining the CDR3 with reference TRBV14 and TRBJ2-3 gives the whole variable domain EAGVTQFPSHSVIEKGQTVTLRCDPISGHDNLYWYRRVMGKEIKFLLHFVKESKQDESGMPNNRFLAERTGGTYSTLKVQPAELEDSGVYFCASSLGRGMVQYFGPGTRLTVL.

This clonotype was detected ten times or more. CDR3 in amino acids: CATSISGEGSPLHF. The CDR3 region has the DNA TGTGCCACCAGCATTTCCGGGGAAGGCTCACCCCTCCACTTT. The chain links TRBV15 to TRBJ1-6; no clear D gene. V lost 4 bases and J lost 10, with 14 bases in between. The CDR3 sequence is 14 residues long. Germline CDR1 and CDR2: LNHNV and YYDKDF (reference sequence).

Of note for this clonotype: A read error is possible here, since a much larger clone lies one base away. The gene calls are TRBV20-1 and TRBJ2-3; 7 bases are a match to TRBD2. The CDR3 sequence is 16 residues long. Germline lookup yields CDR1 DFQATT and CDR2 SNEGSKA (reference sequence). In nucleotides, the CDR3 is TGCAGTGCTGGAGAGATCGGGCGGGAGTTGATAGATGCGCAGTATTTT. Translated: CSAGEIGRELIDAQYF.

This clonotype occurred many times. This chain uses TRBV6-1 with TRBJ1-2; D is perhaps TRBD1 (5 bases). Germline V gene data show CDR1 as MNHNS and CDR2 as SASEGT. CDR3 length: 11 amino acids. V was pared by 6 bases and J by 8 bases, with 10 bases between. CDR3 sequence (DNA): TGTGCCAGCAGAACCGGGGGAGGCTACACCTTC. This sequence encodes CASRTGGGYTF.

Regarding this clonotype: A far larger clone is one base from this, pointing to a likely read error. The V gene is TRBV11-3, the J gene TRBJ2-7, with D uncertain. The CDR3 runs to 13 residues. Germline V gives CDR1 SGHNT, CDR2 YENEEA. CDR3 in amino acids: CASSPGRHSEQHF. CDR3 DNA: TGTGCCAGTAGTCCAGGACGGCACTCCGAGCAGCACTTC.

In this sample, this clonotype turned up many times. The chain employs TRBV10-3 and TRBJ2-3; weak D call: TRBD2 (6 bases). The germline V gene encodes CDR1 ENHRY and CDR2 SYGVKD. Deletions cut 4 bases from V and 5 bases from J, with 19 bases between. The CDR3 runs to 16 residues. The CDR3 nucleotides are TGTGCCATCAGTGGGGGAGGAACGCGGGAAGGAGATACGCAGTATTTT. The encoded protein is CAISGGGTREGDTQYF.

The sample holds many counts of this clonotype. The chain employs TRBV11-1 and TRBJ1-1; D is unresolved. The germline V gene encodes CDR1 SGHAT and CDR2 FQDESV (reference sequence). The CDR3 runs 13 residues. V lost 4 bases and J 0 bases, leaving 6 bases between the germline ends. Here the CDR3 reads CASSSGLNTEAFF. The CDR3 DNA reads as TGTGCCAGCAGCTCCGGATTGAACACTGAAGCTTTCTTT.